The entry below describes one T cell receptor beta chain. The CDR3 runs to 19 residues. V lost 5 bases to trimming and J lost 3 bases, with 28 bases between them. The germline V gene has CDR1 SGHNT and CDR2 YENEEA. Libraries were prepared by immunoSEQ multiplex PCR; TCRdb keeps only in-frame clonotypes and omits some of them. The profile shows around 50,000 clones, 94% of them singletons. The source of the sample is a study of cytomegalovirus exposure and HLA in healthy donors. The donors were part of the validation cohort, which consisted of more than 90 subjects and was separate from the first cohort of 666 subjects.

This clonotype was obtained from a woman in her late teens or twenties in good health and CMV-seropositive. The chain joins TRBV11-3 to TRBJ1-1, with TRBD1 as a possible D gene (5 bases). Sequencing was performed on PBMCs. The CDR3, as DNA: TGTGCCAGCAGCACGAGACGCGGCAATCCCTCTTTAGGGGACACTGAAGCTTTCTTT. Its protein product is CASSTRRGNPSLGDTEAFF.